The TCR beta chain described here comes from a study of blood T cell repertoires in COVID-19. Study at large: T cells, B-cell-depleted T cells, or PBMCs provided the cDNA or gDNA that served as material.

Trimming pared 0 bases from V and 3 bases from J, leaving 9 bases between. The CDR3 covers 15 residues. Germline CDR1 and CDR2: SGDLS and YYNGEE. This clone was recorded once. Authors' methods: Scientists estimated how many nucleated cells there were by amplifying reference gene primers. TCRdb's table, derived via immunoSEQ multiplex PCR, lists solely in-frame clones and lacks some. D and trimming come from the DNA, and the V and J calls and clone size come from that table. This table holds nearly 350,000 clones, around nine tenths found once. The chain couples TRBV9 to TRBJ2-2; D may be TRBD1 (6 bases). Sequences were obtained from peripheral blood. The clonotype comes from a young woman who had recovered from COVID-19. The CDR3 here is CASSVGGHDTGELFF. The CDR3 DNA sequence: TGTGCCAGCAGCGTAGGGGGACACGACACCGGGGAGCTGTTTTTT.